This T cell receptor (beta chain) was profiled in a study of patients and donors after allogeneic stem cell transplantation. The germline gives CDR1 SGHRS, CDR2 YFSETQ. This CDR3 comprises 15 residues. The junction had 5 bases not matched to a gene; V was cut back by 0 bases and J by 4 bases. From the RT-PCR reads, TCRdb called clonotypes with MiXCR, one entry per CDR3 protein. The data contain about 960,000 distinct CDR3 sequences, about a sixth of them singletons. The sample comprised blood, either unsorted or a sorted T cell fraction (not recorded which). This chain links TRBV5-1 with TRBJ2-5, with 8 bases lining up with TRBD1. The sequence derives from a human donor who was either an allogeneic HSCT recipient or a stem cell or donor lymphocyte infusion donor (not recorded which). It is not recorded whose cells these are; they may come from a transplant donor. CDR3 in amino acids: CASSLGQGYGETQYF. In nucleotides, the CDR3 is TGCGCCAGCAGCTTGGGACAGGGGTATGGAGAGACCCAGTACTTC.